Presented here are 20 T cell receptor beta chains from one specimen sequenced in a study of Graves' ophthalmopathy and Graves' hyperthyroidism. Amplification targeted the TCR beta CDR3 regions, with RNA transcripts as the source material. Scientists carried out first-round RT-PCR using HTBI primers and then a second-round multiplex PCR. TCRdb called the multiplex PCR reads again in MiXCR, with one record for every CDR3 protein. The repertoire holds about 210,000 distinct CDR3 sequences, with just under 30% as singletons. Material: peripheral blood. Receptors were obtained from a man between 45 and 60 years old with Graves' ophthalmopathy.

V and J are TRBV24-1 and TRBJ1-5; D gene ambiguous. Germline CDR1 is KGHDR and CDR2 is SFDVKD. The CDR3 contains 13 residues. V lost 7 bases and J lost 3, with 9 bases in between. In DNA, the CDR3 is TGTGCCACCAGCCGAGGCCTCAATCAGCCCCAGCATTTT. It specifies CATSRGLNQPQHF.

At least ten counts were recorded for this clonotype. V is TRBV20-1 and J is TRBJ2-4; the match to TRBD1 covers 9 bases. The germline gives CDR1 DFQATT, CDR2 SNEGSKA (reference sequence). The junction had 6 bases not matched to a gene; V was cut back by 2 bases and J by 7 bases. The CDR3 has 14 amino acids. CDR3 sequence: CSARPPGQGNIQYF. In nucleotides, the CDR3 is TGCAGTGCTAGACCTCCGGGACAGGGTAACATTCAGTACTTC.

This clonotype was seen many times. V usage is TRBV5-1 and J usage is TRBJ2-7, with TRBD2 matching over 9 bases. Per the germline V gene, CDR1 is SGHRS and CDR2 is YFSETQ. The V segment lost 5 bases and the J segment 5 bases; nucleotides outside the gene matches: 11. The CDR3 loop spans 15 amino acids. As DNA, the CDR3 is TGCGCCAGCAGTCGCCTGGCTAGCGGGAACGACGAGCAGTACTTC. The encoded protein is CASSRLASGNDEQYF. The complete variable domain, with remaining parts taken from reference TRBV5-1 and TRBJ2-7, reads KAGVTQTPRYLIKTRGQQVTLSCSPISGHRSVSWYQQTPGQGLQFLFEYFSETQRNKGNFPGRFSGRQFSNSRSEMNVSTLELGDSALYLCASSRLASGNDEQYFGPGTRLTVT.

This clonotype has at least ten counts. This chain joins TRBV19 and TRBJ2-4; D possibly corresponds to TRBD1 (5 bases). The germline gives CDR1 LNHDA, CDR2 SQIVND (reference sequence). Trimming stripped 3 bases from V and 0 bases from J, with 15 bases between. CDR3 length equals 17 residues. The CDR3 nucleotides read TGTGCCAGTAGTATCGGTTGGGGCGCCCCAGCCAAAAACATTCAGTACTTC. It encodes CASSIGWGAPAKNIQYF.

This clonotype was counted many times. The J gene is TRBJ1-5, the V gene TRBV5-6; D call uncertain. Germline CDR1 is SGHDT and CDR2 is YYEEEE. This CDR3 contains 15 residues. Trimming cost V 2 bases and J 2 bases, with 11 bases left between them. CDR3 coding DNA: TGTGCCAGCAGCTTCCGAGGGAGTGGCAATCAGCCCCAGCATTTT. Protein product: CASSFRGSGNQPQHF.

V is TRBV6-5 and J is TRBJ1-1, with 7 bases matching TRBD1. V gave up 0 bases and J gave up 11 bases; unmatched junction bases: 12. Germline CDR1 is MNHEY and CDR2 is SVGAGI. There are 15 residues in the CDR3. The CDR3 loop reads CASSYSFAQGRSAFF. As DNA, the CDR3 is TGTGCCAGCAGTTACTCGTTTGCACAGGGGAGATCGGCTTTCTTT.

This clonotype has only a few counts. V gene TRBV6-1 combines with J gene TRBJ1-1; 7 bases line up with TRBD1. Trimming took 6 bases from V and 3 from J; bases not matched to a gene: 4. Germline CDR1 MNHNS, CDR2 SASEGT. The CDR3 extends over 13 amino acids. CDR3 region: CASSNRGDTEAFF. CDR3 nucleotide sequence: TGTGCCAGCAGCAACAGGGGTGACACTGAAGCTTTCTTT.

This clonotype was observed a few times. This chain uses TRBV12-3 or TRBV12-4 with TRBJ2-5; 9 bases fit TRBD1. V shed 5 bases, J shed 3 bases, and the junction held 7 bases outside the gene matches. The CDR3 spans 15 residues. The CDR3 protein is CASSAYGTGKETQYF. DNA for the CDR3: TGTGCCAGCAGTGCATACGGGACAGGGAAAGAGACCCAGTACTTC.

This clonotype was seen ten or more times. The chain uses TRBV19 and TRBJ1-2, with 10 bases aligning to TRBD1. The germline gives CDR1 LNHDA, CDR2 SQIVND (reference sequence). J was trimmed by 5 bases and V by 9 bases; bases with no gene match: 6. This CDR3 is built from 13 residues. The CDR3 reads CASRDRGMYGYTF. In nucleotides, the CDR3 is TGTGCCAGCAGGGACAGGGGAATGTATGGCTACACCTTC.

This clonotype was seen ten or more times. The genes are TRBV29-1 and TRBJ1-1; D not resolved. CDR1 is SQVTM and CDR2 is ANQGSEA in the germline V gene. The CDR3 has 10 residues. Trimming pared 0 bases from V and 11 bases from J, leaving 7 bases between. This CDR3 is CSVEDARAFF. The DNA of the CDR3 is TGCAGCGTTGAAGACGCCCGGGCTTTCTTT.

This clonotype was seen many times. The chain is built from TRBV27 and TRBJ2-7, with TRBD2 matching over 10 bases. Germline trimming cut 5 bases from V and 2 bases from J; bases unmatched to any gene: 12. The CDR3 consists of 17 residues. Per the germline V gene, CDR1 is MNHEY and CDR2 is SMNVEV (reference sequence). The CDR3 is CASSPAGLATATYEQYF. DNA of the CDR3: TGTGCCAGCAGTCCGGCGGGACTAGCGACTGCGACCTACGAGCAGTACTTC.

This chain's CDR3 is CSAREQGSYGYTF. The CDR3 DNA sequence: TGCAGTGCTAGGGAACAGGGGTCCTATGGCTACACCTTC. This sequence joins TRBV20-1 and TRBJ1-2; 7 nucleotides line up with TRBD1. V lost 3 bases and J lost 4; bases outside the gene matches: 5. Germline V lookup: CDR1 DFQATT, CDR2 SNEGSKA (reference sequence). The CDR3 loop spans 13 amino acids.

In this sample, this clonotype turned up many times. V usage is TRBV30 and J usage is TRBJ2-4, with a weak D call TRBD1 (5 bases). V was shortened by 3 bases and J by 3 bases, with 18 bases between the two germline ends. The CDR3 totals 16 residues. The germline V gene has CDR1 GTSNPN and CDR2 SVGIG (reference sequence). The CDR3, as DNA: TGTGCCTGGAGCCTAGGGTGGCAGGGTGGCAAAAACATTCAGTACTTC. It is translated as CAWSLGWQGGKNIQYF.

The chain uses TRBV6-1 and TRBJ2-5; no firm D call. This CDR3 is built from 11 residues. Germline CDR1 and CDR2: MNHNS and SASEGT. Trimming removed 2 bases from V and 13 bases from J, with 11 bases in between. The DNA of the CDR3 is TGTGCCAGCAGTGAACTTGACATCAGGTACTTC. Translating gives CASSELDIRYF.

This clonotype was detected only a few times. The J gene is TRBJ2-5, the V gene TRBV6-2 or TRBV6-3; D may be TRBD1 (6 bases). The V end lost 7 bases, the J end lost 6 bases, and 18 bases lay between the germline ends. The CDR3 loop spans 14 amino acids. The germline V gene encodes CDR1 MNHEY and CDR2 SVGEGT. The CDR3 protein is CASIEGGTRKTQYF. In DNA, the CDR3 is TGTGCCAGCATCGAAGGGGGTACCAGAAAGACCCAGTACTTC.

This clonotype showed up many times. The chain combines TRBV12-3 or TRBV12-4 with TRBJ1-1; D possibly corresponds to TRBD1 (6 bases). This CDR3 contains 13 residues. V gave up 6 bases and J gave up 3 bases, with 11 bases separating them. CDR3 DNA sequence: TGTGCCAGCAGACCACAGGGTTACACTGAAGCTTTCTTT. Amino acids: CASRPQGYTEAFF.

This clonotype was seen at least ten times. The V call is TRBV6-1, the J call TRBJ1-3; D not certain. Germline values: CDR1 MNHNS, CDR2 SASEGT. CDR3 length: 13 amino acids. Between the trimmed V and J ends, which lost 6 bases and 2 bases, there was a span of 8 bases. The CDR3 DNA sequence: TGTGCCAGCAGCACCGGTCCTGGAAACACCATATATTTT. Its protein is CASSTGPGNTIYF.

This clonotype was found many times. The chain links TRBV6-5 to TRBJ1-1, with D possibly TRBD1 on 5 matching bases. Germline CDR1 and CDR2: MNHEY and SVGAGI. Trimming stripped 8 bases from V and 1 base from J, with 11 bases between. The CDR3 length is 13 residues. CDR3 nucleotides: TGTGCCAGCCGTAGGGGATCGAACACTGAAGCTTTCTTT. Translation gives CASRRGSNTEAFF.

This clonotype was observed at least ten times. The chain recombines TRBV6-5 with TRBJ2-7; weak D call: TRBD2 (6 bases). Germline V gene data show CDR1 as MNHEY and CDR2 as SVGAGI. The CDR3 loop spans 15 amino acids. V lost 7 bases and J lost 0, with 16 bases in between. The CDR3 is CASTVAAGHSYEQYF. The CDR3 nucleotides read TGTGCCAGCACCGTAGCGGCAGGGCACTCCTACGAGCAGTACTTC.

In this sample, this clonotype turned up many times. The junction departs from germline at one end; a sequencing error may be responsible. The J gene is TRBJ1-5, the V gene TRBV20-1; TRBD1 agrees at 7 bases. CDR3 length equals 15 residues. Germline V lookup: CDR1 DFQATT, CDR2 SNEGSKA (reference sequence). In nucleotides, the CDR3 is TGCAGTGTTAGAGAGGGGGCCGATGGTGGTCAGCCCCAGCATTTT. This codes for CSVREGADGGQPQHF.